This TCR beta chain came from a study of blood T cells in healthy people across ages. A second PCR of roughly 7 to 11 cycles used a sample-barcoded 5' primer and a J-beta primer mix. TCRdb re-derived calls from the 5' RACE reads in MiXCR, one entry per CDR3 protein. The data contain some 930,000 distinct CDR3 sequences, 29% of them seen just once; the ten biggest clones take up approximately 10%. As regards this clonotype: Mismatch with germline at one junction end may stem from a read error.

A further study also used this sample, focusing on T cells of mothers and their children.

Sequencing was carried out using blood. The sequence derives from a woman aged 40 to 49 in good health.

The CDR3 loop reads CASSYGPGNEQFF. The CDR3, as DNA: TGTGCTAGCAGCTACGGTCCGGGTAATGAGCAGTTCTTC. This rearrangement joins TRBV7-7 to TRBJ2-1; D remains ambiguous. In germline, CDR1 is SSHAT, CDR2 FNYEAQ (reference sequence). CDR3 length: 13 amino acids.